This is a list of T cell receptor beta chains from one sample in a study of blood T cells in healthy people across ages. TCRdb fed the 5' RACE reads into MiXCR, producing one record per CDR3 protein. The sample contains 650,000 to 700,000 distinct CDR3 sequences, 32% of which appear only once. Input material: blood. Receptors originate from an elderly woman in good health. Both conserved end residues are part of each CDR3. D genes are given only for firm matches. For some rows the clone size is stated as once, few or many, or as a class when expanded; others skip it.

d_gene,j_gene,abundance,v_gene,CDR3aa,CDR3nt
NA,TRBJ2-1,NA,TRBV20-1,CSAAGLAYYNEQFF,TGCAGTGCCGCTGGGCTAGCCTACTACAATGAGCAGTTCTTC
TRBD2,TRBJ2-1,many,TRBV7-8,CASSLELSPVGGEQFF,TGTGCCAGCAGCTTAGAACTTAGCCCAGTGGGGGGGGAGCAGTTCTTC
TRBD1,TRBJ1-2,many,TRBV20-1,CSAIGTGGSGYTF,TGCAGTGCTATCGGGACAGGGGGAAGCGGCTACACCTTC
NA,TRBJ2-1,many,TRBV6-2/TRBV6-3,CASSSPGYEQFF,TGTGCCAGCAGTTCTCCCGGGTATGAGCAGTTCTTC
TRBD1,TRBJ1-1,NA,TRBV7-6,CASSSRQGAPLGTEAFF,TGTGCCAGCAGCTCACGACAGGGGGCGCCCCTAGGGACTGAAGCTTTCTTT
TRBD2,TRBJ2-7,NA,TRBV7-2,CASSLEVAGSREQYF,TGTGCCAGCAGCTTAGAGGTAGCGGGGTCTCGGGAGCAGTACTTC
TRBD2,TRBJ2-1,many,TRBV7-3,CASSKTSGSYNEQFF,TGTGCCAGCTCCAAGACTAGCGGCTCCTACAATGAGCAGTTCTTC
TRBD1,TRBJ1-2,many,TRBV27,CASSLIGTGIGYTF,TGTGCCAGCAGTTTAATCGGGACAGGGATCGGCTACACCTTC
NA,TRBJ1-1,NA,TRBV7-2,CASSWSWNTEAFF,TGTGCCAGCAGCTGGTCCTGGAACACTGAAGCTTTCTTT
NA,TRBJ2-1,once,TRBV30,CAWSVQGDEQFF,TGTGCCTGGAGTGTTCAAGGGGATGAGCAGTTCTTC
TRBD2,TRBJ2-1,NA,TRBV11-1,CASSTTSGRFNEQFF,TGTGCCAGCAGCACGACCAGCGGGAGGTTCAATGAGCAGTTCTTC
NA,TRBJ1-2,NA,TRBV20-1,CSASGVAGYTF,TGCAGTGCTAGCGGCGTGGCTGGCTACACCTTC
NA,TRBJ2-1,many,TRBV7-2,CASSLIGGGRDGEQFF,TGTGCCAGCAGCTTGATAGGAGGGGGCCGAGACGGTGAGCAGTTCTTC
NA,TRBJ1-3,many,TRBV10-3,CAIRGDGGASGNTIYF,TGTGCCATCAGGGGGGACGGGGGCGCCTCTGGAAACACCATATATTTT
TRBD1,TRBJ1-2,NA,TRBV10-3,CAISEGQVGQFGGYTF,TGTGCCATCAGCGAGGGACAGGTGGGCCAATTTGGTGGCTACACCTTC
NA,TRBJ1-2,few,TRBV9,CASSAERGGDIGNYGYTF,TGTGCCAGCAGCGCCGAGCGGGGGGGGGACATCGGGAACTATGGCTACACCTTC
NA,TRBJ1-5,NA,TRBV2,CASSELGGFQPQHF,TGTGCCAGCAGTGAATTGGGGGGATTTCAGCCCCAGCATTTT
TRBD2,TRBJ2-5,NA,TRBV7-6,CASSLLRERGETQYF,TGTGCCAGCAGCTTACTGCGGGAGCGGGGGGAGACCCAGTACTTC
NA,TRBJ1-5,many,TRBV15,CATSGGRGNQPQHF,TGTGCCACCAGCGGAGGCAGGGGCAATCAGCCCCAGCATTTT
NA,TRBJ2-7,many,TRBV5-4,CASSLEAGSYEQYF,TGTGCCAGCAGCTTGGAGGCAGGGTCCTACGAGCAGTACTTC
TRBD2,TRBJ2-1,many,TRBV5-1,CASSPGLAGVTEQFF,TGCGCCAGCAGCCCGGGACTAGCGGGGGTAACTGAGCAGTTCTTC
TRBD1,TRBJ1-1,NA,TRBV9,CASSRQGAPNTEAFF,TGTGCCAGCAGCCGACAGGGGGCCCCGAACACTGAAGCTTTCTTT
NA,TRBJ2-1,many,TRBV12-3/TRBV12-4,CASSFRRRGEQFF,TGTGCCAGCAGTTTTAGGAGGCGGGGTGAGCAGTTCTTC
NA,TRBJ1-2,many,TRBV12-3/TRBV12-4,CASSPMEGYGYTF,TGTGCCAGCAGTCCTATGGAAGGCTATGGCTACACCTTC
NA,TRBJ2-7,NA,TRBV20-1,CSARLIGNLPSTQYF,TGCAGTGCTAGGCTTATAGGGAACCTCCCGTCAACCCAGTACTTC
NA,TRBJ1-6,many,TRBV20-1,CSARGEGQDSPLHF,TGCAGTGCTAGAGGGGAAGGCCAGGATTCACCCCTCCACTTT
TRBD2,TRBJ2-5,NA,TRBV5-5,CASSSTGTGGWETQYF,TGTGCCAGCAGCTCAACCGGGACGGGGGGTTGGGAGACCCAGTACTTC
NA,TRBJ2-7,many,TRBV12-3/TRBV12-4,CASSLGQSYEQYF,TGTGCCAGCAGCTTAGGACAGTCCTACGAGCAGTACTTC
NA,TRBJ2-1,many,TRBV6-4,CASSVGGGYMGNEQFF,TGTGCCAGCAGTGTCGGAGGGGGGTACATGGGCAATGAGCAGTTCTTC
TRBD1,TRBJ1-5,NA,TRBV7-8,CASSLGDRDQPQHF,TGTGCCAGCAGCTTAGGAGACAGGGATCAGCCCCAGCATTTT
NA,TRBJ2-3,few,TRBV6-5,CAIRASGTDTQYF,TGTGCCATTCGGGCTAGCGGCACAGATACGCAGTATTTT
NA,TRBJ1-4,NA,TRBV20-1,CSASYSVEKLFF,TGCAGTGCTAGTTACAGCGTTGAAAAACTGTTTTTT
TRBD1,TRBJ1-5,NA,TRBV30,CAWEGRGRGGNQPQHF,TGTGCCTGGGAGGGCAGGGGGCGCGGGGGCAATCAGCCCCAGCATTTT
NA,TRBJ1-6,NA,TRBV5-1,CASSPGTARSSYNSPLHF,TGCGCCAGCAGCCCCGGGACCGCGAGGAGCTCCTATAATTCACCCCTCCACTTT
NA,TRBJ2-6,many,TRBV20-1,CSASRFGANVLTF,TGCAGTGCTAGCAGGTTCGGGGCCAACGTCCTGACTTTC
TRBD2,TRBJ2-5,many,TRBV5-5,CASSLVSGGPEEQYF,TGTGCCAGCAGCTTGGTTAGCGGGGGGCCGGAAGAGCAGTACTTC
NA,TRBJ1-2,NA,TRBV6-2/TRBV6-3,CASRYGQGDGYTF,TGTGCCAGCAGGTACGGGCAGGGAGATGGCTACACCTTC
TRBD1,TRBJ1-5,NA,TRBV6-2/TRBV6-3,CASSPQGENQPQHF,TGTGCCAGCAGTCCCCAGGGGGAGAATCAGCCCCAGCATTTT
NA,TRBJ1-6,many,TRBV7-6,CASSPRGNNSPLHF,TGTGCCAGCAGCCCTAGAGGGAACAATTCACCCCTCCACTTT
NA,TRBJ2-7,NA,TRBV4-1,CVSSQDKTTGNEQYF,TGCGTCAGCAGCCAAGATAAGACAACAGGGAACGAGCAGTACTTC
NA,TRBJ2-7,NA,TRBV7-2,CASSLVGGGAGSSYEQYF,TGTGCCAGCAGCTTAGTCGGGGGCGGGGCAGGGAGCTCCTACGAGCAGTACTTC
NA,TRBJ1-2,NA,TRBV27,CASSFWNKGGYTF,TGTGCCAGCAGTTTTTGGAATAAGGGTGGCTACACCTTC
TRBD2,TRBJ2-2,few,TRBV4-3,CASSQSGGAHTGELFF,TGCGCCAGCAGCCAGAGCGGGGGGGCCCACACCGGGGAGCTGTTTTTT
NA,TRBJ1-4,many,TRBV29-1,CSFSHSCEKLFF,TGCAGCTTTAGCCACAGTTGTGAAAAACTGTTTTTT
NA,TRBJ1-1,few,TRBV5-1,CASSPRATNTEAFF,TGCGCCAGCAGCCCCAGGGCTACGAACACTGAAGCTTTCTTT